This TCR beta chain was captured by sequencing in a study of sequential checkpoint blockade in melanoma. Study at large: Arm A got nivolumab then ipilimumab; arm B the reverse, 1:1. DNA from 91 pretreatment tumor samples underwent TCRβ immunosequencing.

The data were produced by immunoSEQ multiplex PCR, yet TCRdb's version contains in-frame clones alone and is incomplete. The top ten hold 1.5% to 2% of the sample, which has 37,000 or so clones, roughly 32% seen once. Treatment meaning: randomized to nivolumab then ipilimumab (arm A) or the reverse (arm B). The V gene end was trimmed by 0 bases and the J gene end by 5 bases; junction bases not matched to a gene: 6. The CDR3 extends over 15 amino acids. In germline, CDR1 is SGHRS, CDR2 YFSETQ. The sequencing used tumor tissue (inferred from file names), collected from a patient given nivolumab and ipilimumab in sequence. V and J are TRBV5-1 and TRBJ2-7, with 9 bases identical to TRBD1. The clonotype originates from a human donor with melanoma. In DNA, the CDR3 is TGCGCCAGCAGCTTGGCGGGACAGGGTAGGGACGAGCAGTACTTC. Its protein is CASSLAGQGRDEQYF.